Below, one TCR beta chain is given with its context. No antigen is known for it. The CDR3, cysteine through phenylalanine, is 17 amino acids long. No coding sequence is recorded. The germline V gene (reference sequence) specifies SEHNR as CDR1 and FQNEAQ as CDR2. These data come from a study of CXCR3-negative and CXCR3-positive naive CD8 T cells (dated by TCRdb to between 2019 and 2020). Regarding the complete study: In total, approximately 140 million TRB reads were obtained, or roughly 1.5 +/- 0.3 million reads per library. Data from roughly eleven donors, pooled across two independent experiments, went into the diversity and physicochemical repertoire analyses. For the TRBV-TRBJ cluster analysis, the naive subsets came from roughly 5 donors, while the memory cells came from 3 donors.

Sequenced using a NextSeq 550. The Human TCR Profiling Kit (MiLaboratory) was used to make UMI-labeled 5' RACE TRB cDNA libraries. cDNA synthesis used the entire amount of extracted RNA, and PCR amplification then used the entire amount of cDNA produced. The libraries were made side by side, with each library going through the same number of PCR cycles. Processing in the source paper ran as follows. About 53,000 +/- 9,400 unique UMI-labeled TRB cDNA molecules per library were extracted with MIGEC and MiXCR, with at least two reads per UMI required. On average, 40,000 +/- 10,000 functional in-frame TRB CDR3 nucleotide clonotypes lacking stop codons were found per library. After downsampling to 5000 UMI-labeled TRB molecules per sample, diversity metrics such as normalized Shannon-Wiener and Chao1 were calculated in VDJtools. For the central five CDR3 residues, VDJtools calculated physicochemical properties weighted by clonotype size, namely interaction energy, strength, volume and Kidera factor 4. TCRdb reprocessed the reads; each CDR3 protein sequence makes one entry, and DNA is unavailable. It is TCRdb's table, rather than the study itself, that gives the V and J calls and clone size. The data table for this sample lists approximately 59,000 distinct CDR3 sequences. The top ten clonotypes cover 0.71% of the sample.

General findings and caveats noted by the study authors: Surface CD5, linked to self-reactivity in mice, was comparable between naive subsets; TCR interaction strength was therefore also inferred from TRB CDR3 physicochemical properties. TRB CDR3s from CXCR3-positive naive cells showed higher hydrophobicity (lower Kidera factor 4), lower energy, and higher strength and volume indices than CXCR3-negative naive cells. Freshly isolated PBMCs were used for most assays because CXCR3 expression partially decreased after cryopreservation. Similar TRBV-TRBJ usage was shown by naive CXCR3-negative and CXCR3-positive cells from the same donor, whereas distinct patterns were shown by memory cells. Comparably high repertoire diversity was found in both naive subsets, whereas much lower repertoire diversity was found in memory CD8+ T cells.

Each CD8+ T cell subset was flow-sorted in triplicate, and 300,000 or so cells per subset were placed directly into RLT lysis buffer. To exclude memory contaminants, naive CD8+ T cells were stringently defined as CD45RO-CCR7+CD27+CD95-. Peripheral blood mononuclear cells were isolated from buffy coats by standard density gradient centrifugation. Naive CXCR3-negative and CXCR3-positive CD8+ T cells were flow-sorted on a FACSAria III. Total RNA was extracted from sorted cells using an RNeasy Mini Kit. Source material: naive CXCR3+ CD8+ T cells from blood. The cell subset or site label, read with the paper, signifies: CD45RO-CCR7+CD27+CD95- naive CD8+ T cells expressing CXCR3 (TNR3+). The chain uses TRBV7-9 and TRBJ1-1; TCRdb designates TRBD1, a call that cannot be tested without DNA. This clonotype was sampled from a human donor in good health. Some clones in this sample may be carry-over from other donors' samples. CDR3 region: CASRTSDRNPMNTEALF.